This T cell receptor beta chain was obtained from a study of T cell repertoires in cytomegalovirus infection. Overall study: Matching HLA type, along with CMV infection, was indicated by public TCR beta signatures.

Germline CDR1 and CDR2: ENHRY and SYGVKD. The V and J ends lost 4 bases and 1 base, in that order; junction bases with no gene match: 0. The CDR3 runs 13 residues. Study-level results: Based on cumulative public TCR beta family frequency, carriers of CMV plus the relevant HLA were identified. Within the response measured ex vivo, HLA-C-restricted CMV-specific TCR beta clonotypes were dominant.

TCRdb recomputed calls from the reads with MiXCR, one row per CDR3 protein. The sample holds some 230,000 distinct CDR3 sequences, roughly 20% seen once. For this clonotype: Its antigen is still unknown.

The sequencing sample was made of CD8+ T cells from PBMCs. This sequence was found in a human donor in good health (CMV status not recorded). Some clones in this sample may be carry-over from other donors' samples. This chain joins TRBV10-3 and TRBJ1-1; the match to TRBD1 covers 7 bases. The CDR3 loop reads CAISAGGNTEAFF. CDR3 coding DNA: TGTGCCATCAGTGCAGGGGGGAACACTGAAGCTTTCTTT.